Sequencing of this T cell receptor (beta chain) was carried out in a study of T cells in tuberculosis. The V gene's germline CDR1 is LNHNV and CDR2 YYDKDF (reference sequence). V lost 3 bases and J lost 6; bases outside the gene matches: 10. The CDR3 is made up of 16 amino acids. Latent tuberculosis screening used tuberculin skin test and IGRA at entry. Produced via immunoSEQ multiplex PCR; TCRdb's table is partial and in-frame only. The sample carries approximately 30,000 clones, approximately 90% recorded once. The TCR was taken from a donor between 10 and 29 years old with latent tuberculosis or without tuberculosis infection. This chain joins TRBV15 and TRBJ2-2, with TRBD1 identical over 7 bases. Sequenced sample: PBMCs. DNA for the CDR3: TGTGCCACCAGCAGGGAAATGACAGGGCCCGCCGGGGAGCTGTTTTTT. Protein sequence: CATSREMTGPAGELFF.